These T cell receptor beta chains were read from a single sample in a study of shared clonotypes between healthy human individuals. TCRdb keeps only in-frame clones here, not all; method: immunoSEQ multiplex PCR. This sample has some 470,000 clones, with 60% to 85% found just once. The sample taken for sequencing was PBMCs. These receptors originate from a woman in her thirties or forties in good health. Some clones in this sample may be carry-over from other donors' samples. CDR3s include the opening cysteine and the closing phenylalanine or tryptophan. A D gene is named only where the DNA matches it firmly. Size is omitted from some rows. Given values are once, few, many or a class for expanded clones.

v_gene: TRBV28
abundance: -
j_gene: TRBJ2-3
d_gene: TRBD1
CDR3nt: TGTGCCAGCAGAGAAGGGACAGGTAGCACAGATACGCAGTATTTT
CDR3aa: CASREGTGSTDTQYF

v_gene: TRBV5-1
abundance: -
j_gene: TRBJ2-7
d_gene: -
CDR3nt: TGCGCCAGCAGCTCTTATAGGGGCAGGGGAGAATACGAGCAGTACTTC
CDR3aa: CASSSYRGRGEYEQYF

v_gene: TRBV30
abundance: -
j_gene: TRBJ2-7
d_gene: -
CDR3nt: TGTGCCTGGACAGGGACACACACCTACGAGCAGTACTTC
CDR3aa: CAWTGTHTYEQYF

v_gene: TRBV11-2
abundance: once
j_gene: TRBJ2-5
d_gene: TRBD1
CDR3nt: TGTGCCAGCAGGCCGACAGGGGGATGGCAAGAGACCCAGTACTTC
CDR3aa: CASRPTGGWQETQYF

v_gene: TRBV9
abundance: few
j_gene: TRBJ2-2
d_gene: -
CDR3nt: TGTGCCAGCAGTATAAGGGGAAACACCGGGGAGCTGTTTTTT
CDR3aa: CASSIRGNTGELFF

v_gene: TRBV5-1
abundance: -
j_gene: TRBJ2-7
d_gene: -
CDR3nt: TGCGCCAGCAGCTTGGGGACAACCAGTTCCTACGAGCAGTACTTC
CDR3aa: CASSLGTTSSYEQYF

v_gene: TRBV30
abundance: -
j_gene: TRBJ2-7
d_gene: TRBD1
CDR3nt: TGTGCCTTCGGACAGGGCTACGAGCAGTACTTC
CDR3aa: CAFGQGYEQYF

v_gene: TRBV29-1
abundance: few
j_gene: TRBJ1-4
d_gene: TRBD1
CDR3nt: TGCAGCGTGTGGACAGGGGGTAATGAAAAACTGTTTTTT
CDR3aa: CSVWTGGNEKLFF

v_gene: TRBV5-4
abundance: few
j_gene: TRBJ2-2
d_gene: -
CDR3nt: TGTGCCAGCAGCTTTGGTCACCCGACCGGGGAGCTGTTTTTT
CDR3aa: CASSFGHPTGELFF

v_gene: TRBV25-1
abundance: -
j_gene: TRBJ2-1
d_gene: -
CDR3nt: TGTGCCACCTTCCTTAGCGGACCTAACAATGAGCAGTTCTTC
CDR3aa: CATFLSGPNNEQFF

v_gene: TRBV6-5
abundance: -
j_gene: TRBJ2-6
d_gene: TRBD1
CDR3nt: TGTGCCAGCAGTCCCACAGGGGCAGGGGCCAACGTCCTGACTTTC
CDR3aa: CASSPTGAGANVLTF

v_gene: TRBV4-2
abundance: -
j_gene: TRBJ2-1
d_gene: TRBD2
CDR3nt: TGTGCCAGCAGCCAAGAGTTACTAGCGGGATGGAATGAGCAGTTCTTC
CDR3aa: CASSQELLAGWNEQFF

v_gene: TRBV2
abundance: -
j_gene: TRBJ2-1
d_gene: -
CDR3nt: TGTGCCAGCATTGAGCGCCTCTCCTACAATGAGCAGTTCTTC
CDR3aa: CASIERLSYNEQFF

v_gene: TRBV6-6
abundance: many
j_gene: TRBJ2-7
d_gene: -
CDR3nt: TGTGCCAGCAGTTACTCGCAGGGGACTTACGAGCAGTACTTC
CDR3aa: CASSYSQGTYEQYF

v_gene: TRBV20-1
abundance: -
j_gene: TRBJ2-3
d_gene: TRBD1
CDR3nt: TGCAGTGCTAAAGACAGGGATGCGCAGTATTTT
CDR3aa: CSAKDRDAQYF

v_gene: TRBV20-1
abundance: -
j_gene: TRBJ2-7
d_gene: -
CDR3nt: TGCAGTGTAGAGTTCCACGAGCAGTACTTC
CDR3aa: CSVEFHEQYF

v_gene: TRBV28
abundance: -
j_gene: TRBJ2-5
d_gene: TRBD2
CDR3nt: TGTGCCAGCAGGCCCCCGCTAGCGGGAGGGGCGGAGACCCAGTACTTC
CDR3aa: CASRPPLAGGAETQYF

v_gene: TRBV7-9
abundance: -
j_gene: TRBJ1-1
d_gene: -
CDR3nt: TGTGCCAGCAGCTTTGTAAGGGACACTGAAGCTTTCTTT
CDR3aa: CASSFVRDTEAFF

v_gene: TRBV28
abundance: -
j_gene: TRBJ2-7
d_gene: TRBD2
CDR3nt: TGTGCCAGCAGTCAAAACCCGGGACTAGCGGGAGGTTCCTACGAGCAGTACTTC
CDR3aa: CASSQNPGLAGGSYEQYF

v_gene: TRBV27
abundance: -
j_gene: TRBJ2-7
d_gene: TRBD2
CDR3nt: TGTGCCAGCAGTTCCAGAAGACTAGCGGGATCCTACGAGCAGTACTTC
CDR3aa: CASSSRRLAGSYEQYF

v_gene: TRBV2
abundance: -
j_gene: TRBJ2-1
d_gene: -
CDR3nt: TGTGCCAGCAGCCCCGGGACAAAAAGTTTAAAGAATGAGCAGTTCTTC
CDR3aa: CASSPGTKSLKNEQFF

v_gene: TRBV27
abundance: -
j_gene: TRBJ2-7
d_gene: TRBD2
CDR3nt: TGTGCCAGCAGTTTAGACCCGCCAGCGGGAGCAGGAGAGCAGTACTTC
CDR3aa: CASSLDPPAGAGEQYF

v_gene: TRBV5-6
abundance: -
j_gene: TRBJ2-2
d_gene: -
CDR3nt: TGTGCCAGCAGCTTGGGACGCAACACCGGGGAGCTGTTTTTT
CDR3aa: CASSLGRNTGELFF

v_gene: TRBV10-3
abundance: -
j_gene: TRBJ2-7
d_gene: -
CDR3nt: TGTGCCATCAGTTCGGACATAAGCTCCTACGAGCAGTACTTC
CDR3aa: CAISSDISSYEQYF

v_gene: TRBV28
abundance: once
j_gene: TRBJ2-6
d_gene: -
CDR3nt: TGTGCCAGCAGTTCCCCACAGGGATTCGGGGGGGCCAACGTCCTGACTTTC
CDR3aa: CASSSPQGFGGANVLTF

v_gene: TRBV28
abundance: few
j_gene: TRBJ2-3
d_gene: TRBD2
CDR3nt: TGTGCCAGCAGTTTATGGACTAGCGGGAGATCAGGGACGCAGTATTTT
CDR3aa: CASSLWTSGRSGTQYF

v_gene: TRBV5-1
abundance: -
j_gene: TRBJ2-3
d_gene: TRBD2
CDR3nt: TGCGCCAGCAGCATCGCTTCAGCGGGAGAGGGTTTAGATACGCAGTATTTT
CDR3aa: CASSIASAGEGLDTQYF